What follows are 18 T cell receptor beta chains derived from one specimen sequenced in a study of Graves' ophthalmopathy and Graves' hyperthyroidism. The authors amplified TCR beta CDR3 regions from RNA transcripts. After a first-round RT-PCR with HTBI primers, a second-round multiplex PCR was run. TCRdb re-called the multiplex PCR reads through MiXCR, storing one row per CDR3 protein. This repertoire shows some 410,000 distinct CDR3 sequences, around 20% found once; its top ten account for more than 2.5%. Sequencing was done on a sample of peripheral blood. These receptors all stem from a woman between 18 and 30 years old with stable Graves' hyperthyroidism.

This clonotype was seen a few times. The chain combines TRBV2 with TRBJ1-1, with D tentatively TRBD1 (5 bases). CDR3 length equals 15 residues. V lost 4 bases, J lost 5 bases, and 17 bases lay in between. Germline-derived CDR1 and CDR2 are SNHLY and FYNNEI. The CDR3, as DNA: TGTGCCAGCAGTGGATTTCAGGATGAGGGGACTGAAGCTTTCTTT. The encoded protein is CASSGFQDEGTEAFF.

This clonotype has at least ten counts. J is TRBJ2-7 and V is TRBV18; TRBD1 matches 12 bases. The CDR3 spans 15 residues. CDR1 KGHSH and CDR2 LQKENI come from the germline V gene. With 9 bases clipped from V and 0 bases from J, the junction kept 6 bases outside the gene matches. The CDR3 loop is CASSRDRGRSYEQYF. The CDR3 DNA reads TGTGCCAGTAGTAGGGACAGGGGGCGCTCCTACGAGCAGTACTTC.

V and J are TRBV12-5 and TRBJ2-7; D is uncertain. The CDR3 consists of 12 residues. V gave up 5 bases and J gave up 3 bases, with 8 bases separating them. In germline, CDR1 is LGHNT, CDR2 FRNRAP. The CDR3 here is CASGHDGYEQYF. DNA of the CDR3: TGTGCTAGTGGTCACGACGGCTACGAGCAGTACTTC.

The sample holds many counts of this clonotype. V and J are TRBV12-3 or TRBV12-4 and TRBJ2-2; tentatively, D is TRBD1 (5 bases). The CDR3 is 16 amino acids. With 7 bases removed from V and 0 bases from J, the gap between germline ends came to 15 bases. DNA of the CDR3: TGTGCCAGCACCAGGGCTTCACTCGCGAACACCGGGGAGCTGTTTTTT. Translating it yields CASTRASLANTGELFF.

The chain carries TRBV13 and TRBJ2-5; TRBD1 aligns across 9 bases. With 4 bases clipped from V and 3 bases from J, the junction kept 6 bases outside the gene matches. Germline-derived CDR1 and CDR2 are PRHDT and FYEKMQ (reference sequence). The CDR3 contains 15 residues. The DNA of the CDR3 is TGTGCCAGCAGCTCCCGACAGGGGGTGGAAGAGACCCAGTACTTC. It encodes CASSSRQGVEETQYF.

This clonotype appeared many times. This chain connects TRBV2 to TRBJ1-1; 7 bases fit TRBD1. The CDR3 is 16 amino acids. The trim removed 8 bases at V and 3 bases at J, leaving 15 bases unmatched. CDR1 and CDR2 (germline): SNHLY, FYNNEI. The CDR3 spells CASEGRQGNLDTEAFF. The CDR3 DNA reads as TGTGCCAGCGAAGGTCGACAGGGCAACTTGGACACTGAAGCTTTCTTT.

The chain recombines TRBV6-1 with TRBJ1-3, with D unresolved. Between the trimmed V and J ends, which lost 5 bases and 1 base, there was a span of 9 bases. Per germline, CDR1 MNHNS and CDR2 SASEGT. CDR3 length equals 14 residues. The CDR3 DNA reads as TGTGCCAGCAGTCAGACCCATTCTGGAAACACCATATATTTT. It encodes CASSQTHSGNTIYF.

As for this clonotype: This may arise from a read error, as a much more abundant clone is one base away. The V call is TRBV20-1, the J call TRBJ2-7, with D perhaps matching TRBD1 (5 bases). This CDR3 comprises 13 residues. V gave up 5 bases and J gave up 7 bases, with 18 bases separating them. Germline CDR1 reads DFQATT; CDR2 reads SNEGSKA (reference sequence). CDR3 bases: TGCAGTGCTGGAGTGTCAGGGCGTGAAGAGCAGTACTTC. Residues: CSAGVSGREEQYF.

This clonotype was detected ten times or more. The rearrangement uses TRBV7-9 and TRBJ2-7, with D maybe TRBD1 (5 bases). The germline V gene has CDR1 SEHNR and CDR2 FQNEAQ (reference sequence). The CDR3 is 16 residues long. V gave up 2 bases and J gave up 3 bases, with 17 bases separating them. The CDR3 protein is CASSLSPPPDSYEQYF. In DNA, the CDR3 is TGTGCCAGCAGCTTATCCCCCCCCCCCGACAGCTACGAGCAGTACTTC.

In this sample, this clonotype turned up many times. As DNA, the CDR3 is TGTGCCTCACGGGGCCCCGCGACCCACACTGAAGCTTTCTTT. Its translation: CASRGPATHTEAFF. The V call is TRBV10-3, the J call TRBJ1-1; a possible D gene is TRBD1 (5 bases). Germline CDR1 is ENHRY and CDR2 is SYGVKD. V lost 11 bases to trimming and J lost 3 bases, with 19 bases between them. The CDR3 has 14 amino acids.

This clonotype has ten or more counts. V gene TRBV28 combines with J gene TRBJ1-6, with D uncertain. This CDR3 has 13 residues. Germline-derived CDR1 and CDR2 are MDHEN and SYDVKM. V lost 6 bases and J 6 bases, leaving 9 bases between the germline ends. CDR3 loop: CASRITFNSPLHF. CDR3 nucleotides: TGTGCCAGCAGGATCACATTTAATTCACCCCTCCACTTT.

This clonotype was counted only a few times. The rearrangement uses TRBV9 and TRBJ1-5, with D perhaps TRBD1 (6 bases). Germline V lookup: CDR1 SGDLS, CDR2 YYNGEE. Trimming took off 3 bases at V and 5 bases at J, with 15 bases between the two ends. The CDR3 length is 15 residues. Here the CDR3 reads CASSGGGGRDQPQHF. CDR3 in DNA: TGTGCCAGCAGCGGAGGGGGGGGACGCGATCAGCCCCAGCATTTT.

This clonotype was seen many times. The CDR3 loop is CASSSPPVREGRKTQYF. The CDR3 DNA is TGTGCCAGCAGTTCCCCCCCCGTCCGGGAAGGTCGCAAGACCCAGTACTTC. This rearrangement joins TRBV28 to TRBJ2-5; tentative D call: TRBD2 (5 bases). Looked up from germline, CDR1 is MDHEN and CDR2 is SYDVKM. V was cut by 4 bases and J by 6 bases, with 24 bases left in between. The length of the CDR3 is 17 residues.

This clonotype was seen many times. The chain joins TRBV7-9 to TRBJ2-5; 7 nucleotides line up with TRBD1. The V gene's germline CDR1 is SEHNR and CDR2 FQNEAQ (reference sequence). After removal of 5 bases from V and 5 bases from J, the junction contained 8 bases not matched to a gene. This CDR3 comprises 14 residues. The CDR3 loop is CASSERTGLETQYF. The DNA for the CDR3 is TGTGCCAGCAGCGAGCGGACAGGCTTGGAGACCCAGTACTTC. Combining the CDR3 with reference TRBV7-9 and TRBJ2-5 gives the whole variable domain DTGVSQNPRHKITKRGQNVTFRCDPISEHNRLYWYRQTLGQGPEFLTYFQNEAQLEKSRLLSDRFSAERPKGSFSTLEIQRTEQGDSAMYLCASSERTGLETQYFGPGTRLLVL.

The sample holds many counts of this clonotype. This chain joins TRBV13 and TRBJ2-4, with 11 bases matching TRBD1. V lost 1 base and J lost 8; bases outside the gene matches: 10. This CDR3 has 17 amino acids. Germline CDR1 is PRHDT and CDR2 is FYEKMQ (reference sequence). The CDR3: CASSLVRDRGGAHIQYF. CDR3 bases: TGTGCCAGCAGCTTAGTCCGGGACAGGGGGGGGGCGCACATTCAGTACTTC.

This rearrangement joins TRBV28 to TRBJ1-5, with D tentatively TRBD1 (5 bases). Trimming removed 7 bases at V and 2 bases at J, with 15 bases between. From germline, CDR1 is MDHEN and CDR2 SYDVKM. The CDR3 runs 15 residues. CDR3 bases: TGTGCCAGCAAATTTCCGGGACTGGGCAATCAGCCCCAGCATTTT. Its translation is CASKFPGLGNQPQHF.

This clonotype was observed at least ten times. V gene TRBV10-3 combines with J gene TRBJ1-6; 7 bases match TRBD1. CDR1 and CDR2 from the germline V gene are ENHRY and SYGVKD. The length of the CDR3 is 16 residues. V shed 3 bases and J 7 bases; nucleotides not matched to a gene: 9. CDR3 coding DNA: TGTGCCATCAGTGAAACCTCACAGGGGAGCAATTCACCCCTCCACTTT. This gives the protein CAISETSQGSNSPLHF.

This clonotype was recorded many times. The chain joins TRBV6-1 to TRBJ1-5, with D possibly being TRBD1 (6 bases). The CDR3 has 15 residues. Germline-derived CDR1 and CDR2 are MNHNS and SASEGT. Trimming cost V 1 base and J 6 bases, with 13 bases left between them. CDR3 in amino acids: CASSEGRGLVQPQHF. The CDR3 DNA is TGTGCCAGCAGTGAAGGTCGGGGGCTTGTTCAGCCCCAGCATTTT.